A single sample gave rise to the 23 T cell receptor beta chains below, sequenced in a study of cytomegalovirus exposure and HLA in healthy donors. PCR involved 60 Vbeta and 13 Jbeta primers. TCRdb's copy holds only in-frame clones and misses some; the assay was immunoSEQ multiplex PCR. This table has approximately 150,000 clones, more than 60% appearing once. Sequences were obtained from PBMCs. These receptors originate from a woman in her 30s in good health and CMV-seropositive.

There are a few counts of this clone. The chain combines TRBV7-9 with TRBJ2-3; D gene unclear. CDR1 is SEHNR, CDR2 FQNEAQ, per germline (reference sequence). CDR3 size: 16 residues. Trimming shortened V by 5 bases and J by 5 bases, and 20 bases separated the two germline ends. CDR3 amino acids: CASSPPGVSPVDTQYF. The CDR3 DNA reads as TGTGCCAGCAGCCCCCCCGGTGTTTCCCCGGTAGATACGCAGTATTTT.

The J gene is TRBJ2-3, the V gene TRBV21-1; TRBD1 is the table's D call, not checked against the DNA. TRBV21-1 corresponds to a pseudogene. This CDR3 has 14 residues. This CDR3 reads CASSPNQVTDTQYF. CDR3 bases: TGTGCCAGCAGTCCAAACCAGGTAACAGATACGCAGTATTTT.

This rearrangement joins TRBV7-2 to TRBJ2-1; 11 bases line up with TRBD2. Per germline, CDR1 SGHTA and CDR2 FQGNSA. V lost 3 bases and J lost 10; bases outside the gene matches: 11. This CDR3 contains 16 residues. CDR3 nucleotides: TGTGCCAGCAGCTTCGTAGCGGGAGGGGGGCGGGAGGAGCAGTTCTTC. Translating it yields CASSFVAGGGREEQFF.

This clone showed up just a few times. The chain links TRBV11-1 to TRBJ1-1; 8 nucleotides agree with TRBD1. Per germline, CDR1 SGHAT and CDR2 FQDESV (reference sequence). Unmatched junction bases numbered 8, after V lost 5 bases and J lost 6 bases. The CDR3 spans 14 residues. In DNA form, the CDR3 reads TGTGCCAGCAGCCGCACAGGGGGAGGGGCTGAAGCTTTCTTT. It is translated as CASSRTGGGAEAFF.

This chain uses TRBV28 with TRBJ1-5; 8 nucleotides agree with TRBD1. The J segment lost 3 bases and the V segment lost 5 bases, leaving 9 bases of the junction unmatched. Per the germline V gene, CDR1 is MDHEN and CDR2 is SYDVKM. The CDR3 runs to 16 residues. CDR3 DNA sequence: TGTGCCAGCAGTCCCCAGGGGGCCCCCAACAATCAGCCCCAGCATTTT. This translates into CASSPQGAPNNQPQHF.

V and J are TRBV28 and TRBJ1-1; TRBD1 matches 7 bases. Germline trimming cut 3 bases from V and 1 base from J; bases unmatched to any gene: 5. CDR1 is MDHEN and CDR2 is SYDVKM in the germline V gene. The CDR3 extends over 15 amino acids. In DNA form, the CDR3 reads TGTGCCAGCAGTTTCTACGACAGGGCGAACACTGAAGCTTTCTTT. This codes for CASSFYDRANTEAFF.

This clone has a single count. The rearrangement uses TRBV28 and TRBJ1-5; 11 positions match TRBD1. The V segment lost 5 bases and the J segment 5 bases; nucleotides outside the gene matches: 5. This CDR3 is built from 15 residues. Germline assignment: CDR1 MDHEN and CDR2 SYDVKM. CDR3 region: CASSRRTGGDQPQHF. The CDR3 bases are TGTGCCAGCAGTCGTCGGACAGGGGGCGATCAGCCCCAGCATTTT.

Only a few counts were recorded for this clone. This specimen includes other DNA sequences encoding the same CDR3. This sequence joins TRBV6-5 and TRBJ2-5; D is ambiguous. From germline, CDR1 is MNHEY and CDR2 SVGAGI. The CDR3 covers 11 residues. V gave up 5 bases and J gave up 2 bases, with 3 bases separating them. CDR3 region: CASSRQETQYF. The CDR3 coding sequence is TGTGCCAGCAGTCGTCAAGAGACCCAGTACTTC.

V gene TRBV7-2 combines with J gene TRBJ2-2, with a weak D call TRBD2 (6 bases). The germline V and J ends were trimmed by 5 bases and 1 base, with 17 bases remaining between them. Germline CDR1 and CDR2: SGHTA and FQGNSA. The CDR3 totals 17 residues. The CDR3 coding sequence is TGTGCCAGCAGCAACTTACGGCGGGACCGGAACACCGGGGAGCTGTTTTTT. This sequence encodes CASSNLRRDRNTGELFF.

The chain employs TRBV27 and TRBJ1-3; 7 positions match TRBD1. The CDR3 covers 14 residues. Germline values: CDR1 MNHEY, CDR2 SMNVEV (reference sequence). V lost 2 bases and J lost 8; bases outside the gene matches: 6. The CDR3 nucleotides read TGTGCCAGCAGTTTAGGACAGGTTGGGGACACCATATATTTT. It encodes CASSLGQVGDTIYF.

The chain recombines TRBV10-1 with TRBJ2-1, with 7 bases that match TRBD2. CDR3 length equals 14 residues. Germline V gene lookup returns CDR1 WNHNN and CDR2 SYGVQD (reference sequence). Germline trimming cut 4 bases from V and 4 bases from J; bases unmatched to any gene: 4. Here the CDR3 DNA reads TGCGCCAGCAGTGGTCTAGCGGCTTACAATGAGCAGTTCTTC. It translates to CASSGLAAYNEQFF.

The chain employs TRBV10-3 and TRBJ2-3, with D possibly matching TRBD2 (5 bases). The germline gives CDR1 ENHRY, CDR2 SYGVKD. The V gene lost 2 bases and the J gene lost 5 bases, with 11 bases spanning the gap. This CDR3 comprises 14 residues. CDR3 amino acids: CAISEATEGDTQYF. The CDR3 region has the DNA TGTGCCATCAGTGAGGCGACCGAGGGAGATACGCAGTATTTT.

This rearrangement joins TRBV5-1 to TRBJ2-6, with TRBD1 matching 7 bases. Trimming removed 4 bases from V and 0 bases from J; junction bases left unmatched: 19. The CDR3 consists of 21 residues. CDR1 SGHRS and CDR2 YFSETQ come from the germline V gene. CDR3 sequence reads: CASSTNQILDRTLSGANVLTF. CDR3 sequence (DNA): TGCGCCAGCAGCACGAACCAAATCTTGGACAGGACTCTCTCTGGGGCCAACGTCCTGACTTTC. Drawing the rest from reference TRBV5-1 and TRBJ2-6, the complete variable domain is KAGVTQTPRYLIKTRGQQVTLSCSPISGHRSVSWYQQTPGQGLQFLFEYFSETQRNKGNFPGRFSGRQFSNSRSEMNVSTLELGDSALYLCASSTNQILDRTLSGANVLTFGAGSRLTVL.

This chain joins TRBV7-8 and TRBJ1-3, with D hard to call. CDR3 length equals 14 residues. CDR1 and CDR2 from the germline V gene are SGHVS and FQNEAQ. Trimming pared 5 bases from V and 0 bases from J, leaving 8 bases between. CDR3 DNA sequence: TGTGCCAGCAGCCCCGGTCCCTCTGGAAACACCATATATTTT. This gives the protein CASSPGPSGNTIYF.

The rearrangement links TRBV6-5 to TRBJ2-7; TRBD2 matches at 9 bases. V trimming: 6 bases; J trimming: 3 bases; junction bases outside the gene matches: 6. Germline CDR1 reads MNHEY; CDR2 reads SVGAGI. The CDR3 runs 14 residues. CDR3 protein: CASSASGIVYEQYF. The DNA of the CDR3 is TGTGCCAGCAGCGCTAGCGGGATTGTCTACGAGCAGTACTTC.

The J gene is TRBJ1-1, the V gene TRBV7-9; 9 bases are a match to TRBD1. The CDR3 has 14 residues. Trimming at V came to 1 base and at J to 7 bases, leaving 4 bases not matched to a gene. In germline, CDR1 is SEHNR, CDR2 FQNEAQ (reference sequence). CDR3 region: CASSLGDRDLEAFF. Here the CDR3 DNA reads TGTGCCAGCAGCTTAGGGGACAGGGATCTTGAAGCTTTCTTT.

The J gene is TRBJ2-7, the V gene TRBV4-1, with TRBD2 matching 8 bases. The germline CDR1 and CDR2 sequences are MGHRA and YSYEKL. V was clipped by 0 bases and J by 0 bases; unmatched bases: 7. The CDR3 spans 17 residues. CDR3 sequence (DNA): TGCGCCAGCAGCCAAGATTGGTTCCGGGAGGGCTCCTACGAGCAGTACTTC. Amino acid sequence: CASSQDWFREGSYEQYF.

This chain joins TRBV5-6 and TRBJ1-1, with D perhaps TRBD1 (5 bases). V shed 3 bases and J shed 0 bases, with 15 bases lying between them. The germline gives CDR1 SGHDT, CDR2 YYEEEE. This CDR3 is built from 16 residues. CDR3 in amino acids: CASSWGGRPMNTEAFF. CDR3 nucleotide sequence: TGTGCCAGCAGCTGGGGCGGAAGACCCATGAACACTGAAGCTTTCTTT.

This chain uses TRBV14 with TRBJ1-3; weak D call: TRBD1 (5 bases). The CDR3 is 16 residues long. Trimming stripped 0 bases from V and 3 bases from J, with 12 bases between. Germline V gene lookup returns CDR1 SGHDN and CDR2 FVKESK. CDR3 DNA: TGTGCCAGCAGCCAAGATTATGGCAGGGTTGGAAACACCATATATTTT. Protein product: CASSQDYGRVGNTIYF.

This chain uses TRBV9 with TRBJ1-4; 8 bases map to TRBD1. CDR3 length equals 15 residues. With 2 bases clipped from V and 2 bases from J, the junction kept 2 bases outside the gene matches. In germline, CDR1 is SGDLS, CDR2 YYNGEE. The CDR3 DNA reads as TGTGCCAGCAGCGTTCAGGGGGCGACTAATGAAAAACTGTTTTTT. This encodes CASSVQGATNEKLFF.

V and J are TRBV5-5 and TRBJ2-5; D might be TRBD2 (6 bases). V was clipped by 7 bases and J by 2 bases, with 12 bases between them. The V gene's germline CDR1 is SGHKS and CDR2 YYEKEE (reference sequence). This CDR3 spans 13 amino acids. CDR3 coding DNA: TGTGCCAGCGGCATAGCGGTACAAGAGACCCAGTACTTC. It specifies CASGIAVQETQYF.

The J gene is TRBJ2-7, the V gene TRBV2; tentatively, D is TRBD2 (7 bases). This CDR3 has 10 residues. Deletions cut 8 bases from V and 6 bases from J, with 8 bases between. From germline, CDR1 is SNHLY and CDR2 FYNNEI. The CDR3 DNA sequence: TGTGCCAGCGGGGGGGCCGAGCAGTACTTC. Its translation: CASGGAEQYF.

V gene TRBV29-1 combines with J gene TRBJ1-2; the match to TRBD1 covers 7 bases. Germline V gives CDR1 SQVTM, CDR2 ANQGSEA. The junction had 7 bases not matched to a gene; V was cut back by 6 bases and J by 0 bases. CDR3 length equals 14 residues. In nucleotides, the CDR3 is TGCAGCGTCGACAGGGCGGATACTAACTATGGCTACACCTTC. Its protein product is CSVDRADTNYGYTF.